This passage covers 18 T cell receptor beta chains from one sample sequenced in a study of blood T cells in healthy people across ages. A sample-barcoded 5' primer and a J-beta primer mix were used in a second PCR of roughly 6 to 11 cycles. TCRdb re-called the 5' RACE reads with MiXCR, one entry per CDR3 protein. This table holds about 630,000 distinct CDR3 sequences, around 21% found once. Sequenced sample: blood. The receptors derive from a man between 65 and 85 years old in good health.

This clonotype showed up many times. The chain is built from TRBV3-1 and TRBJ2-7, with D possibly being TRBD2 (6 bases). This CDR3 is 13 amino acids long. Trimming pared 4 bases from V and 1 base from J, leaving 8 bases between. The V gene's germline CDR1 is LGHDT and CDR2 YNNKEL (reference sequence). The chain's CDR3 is CASSRGNSYEQYF. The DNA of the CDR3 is TGTGCCAGCAGCCGCGGGAATTCCTACGAGCAGTACTTC.

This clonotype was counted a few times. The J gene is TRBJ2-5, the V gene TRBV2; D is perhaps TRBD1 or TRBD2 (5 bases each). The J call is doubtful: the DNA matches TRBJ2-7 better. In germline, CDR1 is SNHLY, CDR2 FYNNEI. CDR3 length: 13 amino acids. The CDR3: CASSVTGGYEQYF. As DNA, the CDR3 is TGTGCCAGCAGCGTTACAGGAGGCTACGAGCAGTACTTC.

The CDR3 loop reads CASSVIGTGYEKLFF. As DNA, the CDR3 is TGTGCCAGCAGCGTTATCGGGACAGGGTATGAAAAACTGTTTTTT. The chain recombines TRBV7-2 with TRBJ1-4; TRBD1 matches at 9 bases. The CDR3 consists of 15 residues. V shed 5 bases, J shed 6 bases, and the junction held 7 bases outside the gene matches. Germline V gene data show CDR1 as SGHTA and CDR2 as FQGNSA.

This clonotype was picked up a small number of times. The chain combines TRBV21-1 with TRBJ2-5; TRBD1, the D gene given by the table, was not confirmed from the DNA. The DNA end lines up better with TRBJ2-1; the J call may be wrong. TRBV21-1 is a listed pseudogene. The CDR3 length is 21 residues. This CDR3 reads CASSSEFPILVLEPGSAEQFF. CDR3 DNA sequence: TGTGCCAGCAGCAGCGAATTCCCGATTCTGGTCCTCGAACCGGGATCTGCTGAGCAGTTCTTC.

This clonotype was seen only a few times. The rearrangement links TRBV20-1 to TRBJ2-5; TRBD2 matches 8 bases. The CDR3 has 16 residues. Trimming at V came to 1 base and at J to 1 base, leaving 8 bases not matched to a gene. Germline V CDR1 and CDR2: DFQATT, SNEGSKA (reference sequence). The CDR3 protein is CSARGRSGVFQETQYF. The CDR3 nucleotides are TGCAGTGCTAGAGGGCGTAGCGGGGTCTTCCAAGAGACCCAGTACTTC.

DNA for the CDR3: TGCAGTGCTAGACTCGGATCCAGGGCTTCCTACAATGAGCAGTTCTTC. This translates into CSARLGSRASYNEQFF. The chain recombines TRBV20-1 with TRBJ2-1; maybe TRBD1 (5 bases). V lost 2 bases, J lost 1 base, and 15 bases lay in between. Germline V CDR1 and CDR2: DFQATT, SNEGSKA (reference sequence). The CDR3 contains 16 residues.

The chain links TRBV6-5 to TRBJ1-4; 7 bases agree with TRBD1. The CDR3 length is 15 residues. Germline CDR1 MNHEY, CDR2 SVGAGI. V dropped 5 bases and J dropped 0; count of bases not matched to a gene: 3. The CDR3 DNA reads TGTGCCAGCAGTCGACAGGGATCAACTAATGAAAAACTGTTTTTT. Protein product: CASSRQGSTNEKLFF.

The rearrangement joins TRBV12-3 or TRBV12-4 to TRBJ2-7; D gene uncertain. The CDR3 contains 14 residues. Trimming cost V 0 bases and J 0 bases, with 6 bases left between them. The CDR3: CASSLARVSYEQYF. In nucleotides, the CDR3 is TGTGCCAGCAGTTTAGCGCGTGTCTCCTACGAGCAGTACTTC.

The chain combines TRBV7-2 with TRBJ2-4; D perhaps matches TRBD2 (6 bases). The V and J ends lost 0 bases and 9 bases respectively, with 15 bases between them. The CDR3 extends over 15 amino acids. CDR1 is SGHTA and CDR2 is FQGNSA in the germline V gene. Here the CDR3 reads CASSLAGRAGSIQYF. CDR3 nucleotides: TGTGCCAGCAGCTTAGCGGGAAGGGCGGGAAGCATTCAGTACTTC.

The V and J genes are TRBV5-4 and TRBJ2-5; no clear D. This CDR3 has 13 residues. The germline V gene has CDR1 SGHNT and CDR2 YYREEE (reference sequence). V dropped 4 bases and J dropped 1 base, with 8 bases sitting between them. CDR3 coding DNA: TGTGCCAGCAGCATCAAAATCCAAGAGACCCAGTACTTC. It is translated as CASSIKIQETQYF.

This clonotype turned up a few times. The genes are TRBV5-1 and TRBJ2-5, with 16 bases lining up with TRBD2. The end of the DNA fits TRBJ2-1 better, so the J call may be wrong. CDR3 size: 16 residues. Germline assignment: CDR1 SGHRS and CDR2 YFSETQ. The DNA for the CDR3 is TGCGCCAGCAGCGGGACTAGCGGGAGGGCCAGTTTTGAGCAGTTCTTC. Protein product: CASSGTSGRASFEQFF.

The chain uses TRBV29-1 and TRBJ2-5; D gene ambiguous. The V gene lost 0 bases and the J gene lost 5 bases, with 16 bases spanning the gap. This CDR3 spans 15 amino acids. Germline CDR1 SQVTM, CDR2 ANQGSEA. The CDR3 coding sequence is TGCAGCGTTGAAGATCGCCGATCCCCACACGAGACCCAGTACTTC. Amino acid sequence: CSVEDRRSPHETQYF.

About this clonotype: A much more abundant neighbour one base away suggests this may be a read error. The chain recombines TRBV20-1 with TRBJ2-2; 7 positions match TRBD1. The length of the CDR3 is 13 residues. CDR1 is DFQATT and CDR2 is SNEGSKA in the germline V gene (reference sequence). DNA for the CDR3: TGCAGTGCTAGAGAGGACAGGCCCGGGGACCTGTTTTTT. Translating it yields CSAREDRPGDLFF.

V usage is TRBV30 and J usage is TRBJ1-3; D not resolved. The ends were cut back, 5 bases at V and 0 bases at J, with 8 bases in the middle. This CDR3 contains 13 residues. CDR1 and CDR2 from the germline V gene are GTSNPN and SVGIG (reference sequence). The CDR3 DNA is TGTGCCTGGGTCCGTTCCTCTGGAAACACCATATATTTT. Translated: CAWVRSSGNTIYF.

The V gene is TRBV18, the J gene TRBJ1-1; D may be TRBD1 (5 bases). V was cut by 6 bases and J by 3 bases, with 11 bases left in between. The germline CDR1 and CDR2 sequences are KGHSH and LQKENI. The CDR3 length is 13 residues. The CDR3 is CASSTSGYTEAFF. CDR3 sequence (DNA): TGTGCCAGCTCTACTTCAGGGTACACTGAAGCTTTCTTT.

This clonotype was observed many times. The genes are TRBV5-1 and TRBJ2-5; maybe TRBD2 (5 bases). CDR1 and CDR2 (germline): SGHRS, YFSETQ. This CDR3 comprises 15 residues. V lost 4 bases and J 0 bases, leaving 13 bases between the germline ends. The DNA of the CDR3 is TGCGCCAGCAGCCCTGATGAGGGTTACCAAGAGACCCAGTACTTC. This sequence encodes CASSPDEGYQETQYF.

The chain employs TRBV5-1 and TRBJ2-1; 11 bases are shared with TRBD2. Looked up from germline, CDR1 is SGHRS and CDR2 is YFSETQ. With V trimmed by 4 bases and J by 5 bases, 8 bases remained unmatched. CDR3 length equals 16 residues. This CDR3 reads CASSVRLAGLNNEQFF. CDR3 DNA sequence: TGCGCCAGCAGCGTCAGACTAGCGGGGTTGAACAATGAGCAGTTCTTC. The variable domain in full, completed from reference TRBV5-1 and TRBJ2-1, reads KAGVTQTPRYLIKTRGQQVTLSCSPISGHRSVSWYQQTPGQGLQFLFEYFSETQRNKGNFPGRFSGRQFSNSRSEMNVSTLELGDSALYLCASSVRLAGLNNEQFFGPGTRLTVL.

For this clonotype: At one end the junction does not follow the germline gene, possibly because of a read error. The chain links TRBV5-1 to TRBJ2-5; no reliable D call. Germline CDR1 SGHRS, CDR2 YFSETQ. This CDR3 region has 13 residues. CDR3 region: CASSLWDKEAQYF. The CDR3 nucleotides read TGCGCCAGCAGCTTGTGGGATAAAGAGGCCCAGTACTTC.